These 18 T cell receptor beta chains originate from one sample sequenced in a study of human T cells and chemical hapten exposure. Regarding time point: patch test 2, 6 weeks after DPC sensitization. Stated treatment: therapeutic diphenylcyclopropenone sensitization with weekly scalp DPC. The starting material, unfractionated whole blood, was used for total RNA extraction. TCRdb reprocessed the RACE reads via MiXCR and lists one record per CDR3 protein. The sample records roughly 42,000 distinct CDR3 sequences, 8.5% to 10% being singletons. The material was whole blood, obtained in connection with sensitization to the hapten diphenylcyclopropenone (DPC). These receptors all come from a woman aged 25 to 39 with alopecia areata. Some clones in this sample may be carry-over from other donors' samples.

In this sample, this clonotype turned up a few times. The CDR3 sequence is CSARARVENEQYF. CDR3 sequence (DNA): TGCAGTGCTAGAGCTCGGGTGGAGAACGAGCAGTACTTC. The chain has TRBV20-1 and TRBJ2-7; the D is unclear. The CDR3 is made up of 13 amino acids. Germline CDR1 reads DFQATT; CDR2 reads SNEGSKA (reference sequence). Between the trimmed V and J ends, which lost 1 base and 5 bases, there was a span of 12 bases.

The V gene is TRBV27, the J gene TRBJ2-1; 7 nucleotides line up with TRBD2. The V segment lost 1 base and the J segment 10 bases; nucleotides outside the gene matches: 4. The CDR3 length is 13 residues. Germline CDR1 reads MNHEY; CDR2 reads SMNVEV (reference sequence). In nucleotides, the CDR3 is TGTGCCAGCAGTTTATTCGGGAGGATCGAGCAGTTCTTC. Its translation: CASSLFGRIEQFF.

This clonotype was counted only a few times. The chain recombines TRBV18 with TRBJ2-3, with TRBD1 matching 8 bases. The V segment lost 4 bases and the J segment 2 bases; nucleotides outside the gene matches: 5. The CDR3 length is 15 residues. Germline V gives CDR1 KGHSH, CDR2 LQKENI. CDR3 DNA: TGTGCCAGCTCACGAGGACAGGGTAACACAGATACGCAGTATTTT. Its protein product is CASSRGQGNTDTQYF.

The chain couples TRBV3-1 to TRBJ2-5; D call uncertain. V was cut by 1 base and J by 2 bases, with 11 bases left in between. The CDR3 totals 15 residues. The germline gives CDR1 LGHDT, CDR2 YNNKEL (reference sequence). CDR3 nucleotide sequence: TGTGCCAGCAGCCAAGGGCGACGGCTACAAGAGACCCAGTACTTC. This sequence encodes CASSQGRRLQETQYF.

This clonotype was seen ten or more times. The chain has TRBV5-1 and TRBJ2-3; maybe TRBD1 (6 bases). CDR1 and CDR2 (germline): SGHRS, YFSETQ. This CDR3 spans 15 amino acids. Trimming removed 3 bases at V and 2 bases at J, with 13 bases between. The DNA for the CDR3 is TGCGCCAGCAGCTCAGGACAGCTCCTCACAGATACGCAGTATTTT. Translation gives CASSSGQLLTDTQYF.

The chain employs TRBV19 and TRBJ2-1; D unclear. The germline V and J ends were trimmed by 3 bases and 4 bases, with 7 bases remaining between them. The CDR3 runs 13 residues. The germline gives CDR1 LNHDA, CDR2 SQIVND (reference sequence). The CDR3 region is CASSILMYNEQFF. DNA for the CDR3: TGTGCCAGTAGTATCCTCATGTACAATGAGCAGTTCTTC.

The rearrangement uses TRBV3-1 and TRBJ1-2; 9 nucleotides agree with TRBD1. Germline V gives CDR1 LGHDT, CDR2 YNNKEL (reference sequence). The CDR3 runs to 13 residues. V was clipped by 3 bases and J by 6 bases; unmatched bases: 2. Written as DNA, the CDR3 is TGTGCCAGCAGCCACTGGACAGGGGATGGCTACACCTTC. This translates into CASSHWTGDGYTF.

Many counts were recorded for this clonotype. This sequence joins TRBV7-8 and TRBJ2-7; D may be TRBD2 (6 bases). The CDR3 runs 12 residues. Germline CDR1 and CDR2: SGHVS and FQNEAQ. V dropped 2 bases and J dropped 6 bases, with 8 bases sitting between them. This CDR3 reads CASSLTGSEQYF. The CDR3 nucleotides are TGTGCCAGCAGCTTAACCGGGAGCGAGCAGTACTTC.

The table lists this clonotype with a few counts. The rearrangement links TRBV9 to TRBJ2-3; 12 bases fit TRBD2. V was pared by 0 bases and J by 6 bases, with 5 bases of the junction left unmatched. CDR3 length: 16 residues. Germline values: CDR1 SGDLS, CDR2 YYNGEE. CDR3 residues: CASSVELAGGSDTQYF. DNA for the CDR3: TGTGCCAGCAGCGTAGAACTAGCGGGGGGATCGGATACGCAGTATTTT.

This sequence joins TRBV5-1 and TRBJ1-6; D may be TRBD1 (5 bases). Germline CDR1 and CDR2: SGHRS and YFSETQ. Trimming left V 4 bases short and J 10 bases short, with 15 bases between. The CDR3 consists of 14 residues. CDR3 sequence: CASSGDGGRSPLHF. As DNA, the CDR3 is TGCGCCAGCAGCGGGGACGGCGGTCGCTCACCCCTCCACTTT.

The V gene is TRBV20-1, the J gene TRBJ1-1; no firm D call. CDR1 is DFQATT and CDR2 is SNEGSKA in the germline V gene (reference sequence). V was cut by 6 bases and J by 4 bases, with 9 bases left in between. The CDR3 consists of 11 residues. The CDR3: CSAEDRTEAFF. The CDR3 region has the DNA TGCAGTGCAGAAGACCGCACTGAAGCTTTCTTT.

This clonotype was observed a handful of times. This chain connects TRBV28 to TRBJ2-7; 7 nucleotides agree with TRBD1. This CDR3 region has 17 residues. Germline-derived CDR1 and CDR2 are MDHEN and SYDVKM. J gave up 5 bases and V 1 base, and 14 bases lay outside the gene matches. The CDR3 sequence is CASSLLAYPGTADEQYF. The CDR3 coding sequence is TGTGCCAGCAGTTTATTAGCATACCCAGGGACAGCGGACGAGCAGTACTTC.

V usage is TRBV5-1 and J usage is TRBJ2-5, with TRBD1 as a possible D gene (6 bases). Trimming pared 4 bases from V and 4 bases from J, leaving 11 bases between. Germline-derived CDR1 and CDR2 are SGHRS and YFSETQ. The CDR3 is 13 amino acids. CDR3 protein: CASSARGRETQYF. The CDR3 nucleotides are TGCGCCAGCAGCGCCAGGGGCCGAGAGACCCAGTACTTC.

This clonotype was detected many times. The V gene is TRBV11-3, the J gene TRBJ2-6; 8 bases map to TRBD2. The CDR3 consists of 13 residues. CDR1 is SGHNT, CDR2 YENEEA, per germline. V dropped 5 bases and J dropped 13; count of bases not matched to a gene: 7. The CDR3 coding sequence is TGTGCCAGCAGCCGGGAGGGAGCCGGGGTCCTGACTTTC. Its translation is CASSREGAGVLTF.

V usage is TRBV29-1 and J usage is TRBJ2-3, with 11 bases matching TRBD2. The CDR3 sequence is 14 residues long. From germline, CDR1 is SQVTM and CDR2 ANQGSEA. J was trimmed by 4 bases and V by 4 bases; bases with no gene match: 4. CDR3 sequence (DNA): TGCAGCGTTGTCACTAGCGGGGGAGCAGATACGCAGTATTTT. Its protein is CSVVTSGGADTQYF.

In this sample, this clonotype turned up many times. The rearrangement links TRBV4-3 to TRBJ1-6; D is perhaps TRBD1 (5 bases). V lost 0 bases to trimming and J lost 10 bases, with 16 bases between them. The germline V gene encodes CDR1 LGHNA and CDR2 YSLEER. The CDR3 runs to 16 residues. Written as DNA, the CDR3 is TGCGCCAGCAGCCAAGACGGGGACTCACGGGGGTCACCCCTCCACTTT. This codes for CASSQDGDSRGSPLHF.

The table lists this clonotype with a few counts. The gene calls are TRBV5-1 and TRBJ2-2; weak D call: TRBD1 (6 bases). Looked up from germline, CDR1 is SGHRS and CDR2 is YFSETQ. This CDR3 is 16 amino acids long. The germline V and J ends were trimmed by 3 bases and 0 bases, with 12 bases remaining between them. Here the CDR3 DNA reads TGCGCCAGCAGCTCGACGAGGGGGACGAACACCGGGGAGCTGTTTTTT. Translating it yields CASSSTRGTNTGELFF.

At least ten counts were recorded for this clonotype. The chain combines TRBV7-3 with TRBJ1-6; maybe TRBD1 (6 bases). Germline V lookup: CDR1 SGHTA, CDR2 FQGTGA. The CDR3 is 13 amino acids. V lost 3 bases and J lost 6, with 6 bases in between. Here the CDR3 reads CASSLDSNSPLHF. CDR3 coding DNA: TGTGCCAGCAGCTTGGACAGTAATTCACCCCTCCACTTT.